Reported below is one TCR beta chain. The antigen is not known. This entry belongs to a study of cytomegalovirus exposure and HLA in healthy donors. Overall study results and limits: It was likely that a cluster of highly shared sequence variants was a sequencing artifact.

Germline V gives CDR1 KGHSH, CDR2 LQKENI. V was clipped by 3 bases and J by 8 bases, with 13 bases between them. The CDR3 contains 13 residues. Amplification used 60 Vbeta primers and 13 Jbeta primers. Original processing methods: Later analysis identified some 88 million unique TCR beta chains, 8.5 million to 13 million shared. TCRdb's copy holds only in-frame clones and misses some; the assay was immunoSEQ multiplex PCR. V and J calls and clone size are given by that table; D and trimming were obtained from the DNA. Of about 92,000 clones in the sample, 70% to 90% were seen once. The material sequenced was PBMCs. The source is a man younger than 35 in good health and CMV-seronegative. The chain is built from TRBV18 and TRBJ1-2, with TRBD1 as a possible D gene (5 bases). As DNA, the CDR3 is TGTGCCAGCTCACCCCCCGGGGGAGGGGGCTACACCTTC. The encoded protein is CASSPPGGGGYTF.